This entry lists 32 T cell receptor beta chains sequenced from one sample in a study of blood T cells in healthy people across ages. Primers used in a second PCR of roughly 6 to 11 cycles were a sample-barcoded 5' primer and a J-beta primer mix. TCRdb re-analysed the 5' RACE reads in MiXCR, keeping a single row per CDR3 protein. Of hundreds of thousands of distinct CDR3 sequences detected, less than 45% appear once; the ten largest clones hold about 30%. The sample was blood. All receptors come from an elderly man in good health.

This clonotype has just one count. Germline is not matched at one junction end, which may reflect a read error. The rearrangement links TRBV5-5 to TRBJ1-2; TRBD1 aligns across 9 bases. From germline, CDR1 is SGHKS and CDR2 YYEKEE (reference sequence). The CDR3 has 14 amino acids. CDR3 in amino acids: CASSFRDRASGCTF. The CDR3 bases are TGTGCCAGCAGCTTCCGGGACAGGGCCTCTGGCTGCACCTTC.

This clonotype was detected only a few times. The chain joins TRBV29-1 to TRBJ1-5; TRBD1 agrees at 11 bases. CDR1 SQVTM and CDR2 ANQGSEA come from the germline V gene. The J segment lost 7 bases and the V segment lost 7 bases, leaving 9 bases of the junction unmatched. The CDR3 totals 14 residues. The CDR3 reads CSALGQGAGQPQHF. The CDR3 nucleotides read TGCAGCGCCCTAGGACAGGGGGCAGGGCAGCCCCAGCATTTT.

The chain joins TRBV28 to TRBJ2-3; D is uncertain. V gave up 6 bases and J gave up 7 bases, with 23 bases separating them. The CDR3 length is 16 residues. Germline CDR1 and CDR2: MDHEN and SYDVKM. The CDR3, as DNA: TGTGCCAGCAGCCCCCCGGGTGTGGGAACGAGAAATACGCAGTATTTT. Translation: CASSPPGVGTRNTQYF.

The rearrangement uses TRBV4-3 and TRBJ2-1; TRBD2 is a possible D gene (5 bases). Germline V lookup: CDR1 LGHNA, CDR2 YSLEER. The V gene lost 0 bases and the J gene lost 2 bases, with 14 bases spanning the gap. The CDR3 sequence is 17 residues long. CDR3 sequence: CASSQEPGIRTYNEQFF. The CDR3 DNA reads as TGCGCCAGCAGCCAAGAGCCCGGGATCAGGACCTACAATGAGCAGTTCTTC.

The chain combines TRBV20-1 with TRBJ2-7; TRBD1 matches 7 bases. The DNA end is a closer match to TRBJ2-5, so the J assignment may be wrong. Germline V gene sequence: CDR1 DFQATT, CDR2 SNEGSKA (reference sequence). This CDR3 spans 15 amino acids. The CDR3 coding sequence is TGCAGTGCTAGTATGGCAGGGGGAGCTCTGGGGACCCAGTACTTC. This encodes CSASMAGGALGTQYF.

The chain links TRBV9 to TRBJ2-3; D call uncertain. Per germline, CDR1 SGDLS and CDR2 YYNGEE. CDR3 length equals 16 residues. Trimming removed 4 bases from V and 5 bases from J, with 20 bases in between. The CDR3 protein is CASSFRLTNVQDTQYF. Here the CDR3 DNA reads TGTGCCAGCAGCTTCCGACTTACAAATGTCCAAGATACGCAGTATTTT.

This clonotype has only a few counts. The CDR3 DNA sequence: TGCGCCAGCAGCCGGACAGGGGCCAACACTGAAGCTTTCTTT. Translation gives CASSRTGANTEAFF. The chain has TRBV5-1 and TRBJ1-1, with 9 bases lining up with TRBD1. Per the germline V gene, CDR1 is SGHRS and CDR2 is YFSETQ. The ends lost 4 bases at V and 2 bases at J; junction bases unmatched: 3. CDR3 length equals 14 residues. Using reference TRBV5-1 and TRBJ1-1 for the parts outside the CDR3, the full variable domain is KAGVTQTPRYLIKTRGQQVTLSCSPISGHRSVSWYQQTPGQGLQFLFEYFSETQRNKGNFPGRFSGRQFSNSRSEMNVSTLELGDSALYLCASSRTGANTEAFFGQGTRLTVV.

The CDR3 loop is CASSALAGGHNEQYF. As DNA, the CDR3 is TGTGCCAGCAGCGCGCTAGCGGGAGGCCACAATGAGCAGTACTTC. This rearrangement joins TRBV9 to TRBJ2-5, with 11 bases matching TRBD2. The CDR3 is made up of 15 amino acids. The ends lost 3 bases at V and 11 bases at J; junction bases unmatched: 12. Germline loops: CDR1 SGDLS, CDR2 YYNGEE.

V and J are TRBV6-1 and TRBJ1-5; 9 bases are a match to TRBD1. Unmatched junction bases numbered 6, after V lost 3 bases and J lost 6 bases. The germline CDR1 and CDR2 sequences are MNHNS and SASEGT. The CDR3 extends over 15 amino acids. The CDR3 here is CASSDRDRAAQPQHF. DNA for the CDR3: TGTGCCAGCAGTGACCGGGACAGGGCGGCTCAGCCCCAGCATTTT.

V and J are TRBV7-2 and TRBJ2-3; D possibly corresponds to TRBD2 (5 bases). V shed 1 base and J shed 4 bases, with 12 bases lying between them. Germline V gene lookup returns CDR1 SGHTA and CDR2 FQGNSA. CDR3 length: 15 residues. The CDR3 loop reads CASSLEGVGADTQYF. In DNA, the CDR3 is TGTGCCAGCAGCTTAGAGGGAGTCGGCGCAGATACGCAGTATTTT.

The J gene is TRBJ2-3, the V gene TRBV4-2, with TRBD2 matching 8 bases. The CDR3 is 16 residues long. In germline, CDR1 is LGHNA, CDR2 YNFKEQ. J gave up 1 base and V 4 bases, and 7 bases lay outside the gene matches. The chain's CDR3 is CASSRVTSVGTDTQYF. The CDR3 DNA reads TGTGCCAGCAGCCGGGTGACTAGCGTAGGCACAGATACGCAGTATTTT.

This chain connects TRBV10-3 to TRBJ2-7, with D perhaps TRBD1 or TRBD2 (5 bases each). Looked up from germline, CDR1 is ENHRY and CDR2 is SYGVKD. Between the trimmed V and J ends, which lost 3 bases and 7 bases, there was a span of 10 bases. This CDR3 is built from 12 residues. The CDR3 coding sequence is TGTGCCATCAGTGATCGGGGCAATGAGCAGTACTTC. Its protein product is CAISDRGNEQYF.

Remarks on this clonotype: A much more abundant neighbour one base away suggests this may be a read error. J is TRBJ2-6 and V is TRBV5-6; the D is unclear. The CDR3 contains 15 residues. The germline CDR1 and CDR2 sequences are SGHDT and YYEEEE. The CDR3 DNA sequence: TGTGTCAGCACCGAAGGAGTCTCTGGGGCCAACGTCCTGACTTTC. It yields the protein CVSTEGVSGANVLTF. Using reference TRBV5-6 and TRBJ2-6 for the parts outside the CDR3, the full variable domain is DAGVTQSPTHLIKTRGQQVTLRCSPKSGHDTVSWYQQALGQGPQFIFQYYEEEERQRGNFPDRFSGHQFPNYSSELNVNALLLGDSALYLCVSTEGVSGANVLTFGAGSRLTVL.

The chain links TRBV2 to TRBJ1-6; D unresolved. The length of the CDR3 is 13 residues. The V end lost 7 bases, the J end lost 4 bases, and 8 bases lay between the germline ends. From germline, CDR1 is SNHLY and CDR2 FYNNEI. This CDR3 is CASKDLYNSPLHF. The CDR3 DNA reads as TGTGCCAGCAAGGACTTATATAATTCACCCCTCCACTTT. Supplemented by reference TRBV2 and TRBJ1-6, the full variable domain reads EPEVTQTPSHQVTQMGQEVILRCVPISNHLYFYWYRQILGQKVEFLVSFYNNEISEKSEIFDDQFSVERPDGSNFTLKIRSTKLEDSAMYFCASKDLYNSPLHFGNGTRLTVT.

V usage is TRBV11-2 and J usage is TRBJ2-1; possible D gene TRBD2, 6 bases. CDR3 size: 11 residues. Germline lookup yields CDR1 SGHAT and CDR2 FQNNGV. V lost 8 bases, J lost 11 bases, and 13 bases lay in between. CDR3 bases: TGTGCCAGCGCACTAGCCAACCAGCAGTTCTTC. Translating it yields CASALANQQFF.

The chain employs TRBV10-3 and TRBJ2-5; D uncertain. Trimming cost V 3 bases and J 4 bases, with 6 bases left between them. The CDR3 covers 12 residues. CDR1 is ENHRY and CDR2 is SYGVKD in the germline V gene. The CDR3 nucleotides are TGTGCCATCAGTGAATTTCGAGAGACCCAGTACTTC. Its protein is CAISEFRETQYF.

The genes are TRBV6-2 or TRBV6-3 and TRBJ2-3, with D maybe TRBD2 (5 bases). V lost 5 bases and J 0 bases, leaving 12 bases between the germline ends. The CDR3 totals 15 residues. Germline lookup yields CDR1 MNHEY and CDR2 SVGEGT. Here the CDR3 reads CASSAASRSTDTQYF. In DNA, the CDR3 is TGTGCCAGCAGTGCCGCTAGCCGCAGCACAGATACGCAGTATTTT.

About this clonotype itself: A much larger clone differs from this one at a single base, so this may be a read error. This sequence joins TRBV7-3 and TRBJ2-5, with D hard to call. Germline CDR1 is SGHTA and CDR2 is FQGTGA. The CDR3 is 13 residues long. The V end lost 4 bases, the J end lost 4 bases, and 10 bases lay between the germline ends. CDR3 sequence (DNA): TGTGCCAGCAGCTGCGACCGGAGAGAGACCCAGTACTTC. Translating gives CASSCDRRETQYF.

This clonotype was seen more than once but under ten times. J is TRBJ1-5 and V is TRBV6-6; TRBD1 matches 8 bases. Trimming removed 7 bases from V and 5 bases from J; junction bases left unmatched: 4. Germline V gene sequence: CDR1 MNHNY, CDR2 SVGAGI (reference sequence). CDR3 length equals 13 residues. Written as DNA, the CDR3 is TGTGCCAGCAAATTACAGGGGGATCAGCCCCAGCATTTT. It yields the protein CASKLQGDQPQHF.

This rearrangement joins TRBV20-1 to TRBJ2-3, with a possible D match to TRBD2 (6 bases). The CDR3 consists of 15 residues. Germline V gives CDR1 DFQATT, CDR2 SNEGSKA (reference sequence). Trimming cost V 0 bases and J 1 base, with 11 bases left between them. CDR3: CSARDLGGGTDTQYF. The CDR3 DNA follows: TGCAGTGCTAGAGATCTGGGGGGAGGCACAGATACGCAGTATTTT.

This clonotype was found a few times. The rearrangement uses TRBV15 and TRBJ2-7; D uncertain. Trimming stripped 1 base from V and 3 bases from J, with 10 bases between. The CDR3 has 14 amino acids. The germline V gene has CDR1 LNHNV and CDR2 YYDKDF (reference sequence). CDR3 in DNA: TGTGCCACCAGCAGAGGCGACGGAAACTACGAGCAGTACTTC. Its protein product is CATSRGDGNYEQYF. Supplemented by reference TRBV15 and TRBJ2-7, the full variable domain reads DAMVIQNPRYQVTQFGKPVTLSCSQTLNHNVMYWYQQKSSQAPKLLFHYYDKDFNNEADTPDNFQSRRPNTSFCFLDIRSPGLGDTAMYLCATSRGDGNYEQYFGPGTRLTVT.

The V gene is TRBV7-2, the J gene TRBJ1-1; D call uncertain. There are 10 residues in the CDR3. The germline gives CDR1 SGHTA, CDR2 FQGNSA. The ends were cut back, 8 bases at V and 1 base at J, with 2 bases in the middle. The CDR3 here is CASGNTEAFF. DNA of the CDR3: TGTGCCAGCGGGAACACTGAAGCTTTCTTT.

A remark on this clonotype: At one of its ends the junction is not consistent with the germline gene, which may arise from a read error. The chain uses TRBV4-3 and TRBJ2-7; TRBD2 aligns across 8 bases. Germline loops: CDR1 LGHNA, CDR2 YSLEER. There are 14 residues in the CDR3. CDR3 in amino acids: CANSQDLSGGEQYF. CDR3 sequence (DNA): TGCGCCAACAGCCAAGATCTGAGCGGGGGCGAGCAGTACTTC.

This clonotype was recorded many times. Given a much more abundant clone one base away, this may be a read error. The chain uses TRBV27 and TRBJ2-1; 7 bases map to TRBD1. The end of the DNA is better explained by TRBJ2-7, so the J call may be wrong. The V gene's germline CDR1 is MNHEY and CDR2 SMNVEV (reference sequence). The CDR3 consists of 15 residues. CDR3 protein: CASKMDRKSYNEQYF. DNA for the CDR3: TGTGCCAGCAAAATGGACAGGAAATCCTACAATGAGCAGTACTTC.

This clonotype showed up just a few times. This rearrangement joins TRBV7-6 to TRBJ2-1, with 7 positions matching TRBD1. Germline lookup yields CDR1 SGHVS and CDR2 FNYEAQ. The CDR3 is 16 amino acids. V lost 2 bases to trimming and J lost 7 bases; unmatched junction nucleotides: 11. Here the CDR3 reads CASSLQGTALPNEQFF. CDR3 bases: TGTGCCAGCAGCTTACAGGGGACAGCTCTTCCAAATGAGCAGTTCTTC.

This sequence joins TRBV20-1 and TRBJ2-3; 11 bases are a match to TRBD1. V lost 0 bases to trimming and J lost 6 bases; unmatched junction nucleotides: 5. Germline V CDR1 and CDR2: DFQATT, SNEGSKA (reference sequence). The CDR3 is 15 amino acids. DNA for the CDR3: TGCAGTGCTAGAGATGTGGACAGGGGGCGGGATACGCAGTATTTT. Its translation: CSARDVDRGRDTQYF.

V usage is TRBV5-1 and J usage is TRBJ1-3, with D unclear. Trimming took off 0 bases at V and 3 bases at J, with 7 bases between the two ends. The CDR3 length is 14 residues. Per germline, CDR1 SGHRS and CDR2 YFSETQ. The CDR3 sequence: CASSLDSLGNTIYF. Written as DNA, the CDR3 is TGCGCCAGCAGCTTGGACAGCCTTGGAAACACCATATATTTT.

The V and J genes are TRBV9 and TRBJ2-4; 8 bases match TRBD1. The ends lost 4 bases at V and 1 base at J; junction bases unmatched: 10. CDR3 length: 17 residues. CDR1 SGDLS and CDR2 YYNGEE come from the germline V gene. The CDR3 here is CASSSFTGGKAKNIQYF. The CDR3 DNA reads as TGTGCCAGCAGCTCCTTTACAGGGGGAAAGGCCAAAAACATTCAGTACTTC.

This clonotype was seen more than once but under ten times. J is TRBJ1-5 and V is TRBV7-2, with TRBD1 as a possible D gene (6 bases). This CDR3 has 15 residues. Trimming took off 5 bases at V and 2 bases at J, with 13 bases between the two ends. The germline V gene has CDR1 SGHTA and CDR2 FQGNSA. This chain's CDR3 is CASSLGGAGNQPQHF. The DNA for the CDR3 is TGTGCCAGCAGCCTCGGGGGCGCGGGCAATCAGCCCCAGCATTTT.

Notes on this clonotype: This may stem from a read error, because a much larger clone lies one nucleotide away. The chain links TRBV12-3 or TRBV12-4 to TRBJ2-7, with TRBD2 identical over 9 bases. V shed 0 bases and J 5 bases; nucleotides not matched to a gene: 5. The length of the CDR3 is 15 residues. CDR3 residues: CASSLASGSLNEQYF. In nucleotides, the CDR3 is TGTGCCAGCAGTTTAGCTAGCGGGAGTCTCAACGAGCAGTACTTC.

The rearrangement links TRBV11-1 to TRBJ2-7; 9 positions agree with TRBD2. The end of the DNA fits TRBJ2-5 better, so the J call may be wrong. This CDR3 is 15 amino acids long. Germline V gives CDR1 SGHAT, CDR2 FQDESV (reference sequence). CDR3 in amino acids: CASSLRGTSRETQYF. The CDR3 DNA reads TGTGCCAGCAGCTTAAGGGGGACTAGCCGAGAGACCCAGTACTTC.

V usage is TRBV7-2 and J usage is TRBJ2-7; D ambiguous. Per the germline V gene, CDR1 is SGHTA and CDR2 is FQGNSA. V lost 1 base and J lost 1, with 8 bases in between. CDR3 size: 14 residues. CDR3 coding DNA: TGTGCCAGCAGCTTAGACGCGCTATCCTACGAGCAGTACTTC. This translates into CASSLDALSYEQYF.